What follows describes a single TCR beta chain. Original analysis: Researchers report that nucleated cell counts were estimated from reference gene primer amplification. Using immunoSEQ multiplex PCR, the repertoire was profiled, and TCRdb retains in-frame clones only, with some absent. That table gives V, J and clone size, and the DNA gave D and trimming. The sample records 310,000 or so clones, 87% being singletons. The sample belongs to a study of blood T cell repertoires in COVID-19. Those enrolled, adults aged 18 to 89 years, came from roughly 22 US areas. Assignments of participants to cohorts depended upon their own reported clinical history. The clonotype comes from a woman aged 30 to 39 who had recovered from COVID-19. The sample consisted of PBMCs or T cells enriched from blood (not recorded which).

CDR3 region: CASRERAASGVRRYGYTF. The CDR3 DNA reads as TGCGCCAGCAGGGAACGTGCCGCATCAGGGGTCCGGAGATATGGCTACACCTTC. This chain links TRBV5-1 with TRBJ1-2, with D possibly being TRBD1 (6 bases). Trimming cost V 5 bases and J 5 bases, with 28 bases left between them. This CDR3 contains 18 residues. Germline CDR1 reads SGHRS; CDR2 reads YFSETQ.